This T cell receptor beta chain was retrieved from a study of radiation and T cells in renal cell carcinoma. As for the study in general: Nephrectomy followed 15 Gy stereotactic body radiation by 4 weeks.

The data were produced by immunoSEQ multiplex PCR, yet TCRdb's version contains in-frame clones alone and is incomplete. The sample has around 130,000 clones; over 75% are singletons. The time point denotes: blood 2 weeks post-SBRT. Treatment described: 15 Gy SBRT to primary tumor, nephrectomy 4 weeks later. After SBRT, blood was collected at 2 and 4 weeks, plus baseline. Clear cell pathology was present in this patient's renal cell carcinoma. Germline CDR1 reads MNHEY; CDR2 reads SMNVEV (reference sequence). Trimming removed 5 bases from V and 0 bases from J, with 19 bases in between. This CDR3 contains 17 residues.

This chain uses TRBV27 with TRBJ1-2; no reliable D call. The input for sequencing was blood, taken from a patient whose treatment included radiotherapy and nephrectomy. This clonotype was obtained from a woman aged 55 to 70 with renal cell carcinoma. The CDR3 is CASSPRWAPQANYGYTF. CDR3 nucleotides: TGTGCCAGCAGTCCCAGATGGGCCCCGCAAGCTAACTATGGCTACACCTTC.